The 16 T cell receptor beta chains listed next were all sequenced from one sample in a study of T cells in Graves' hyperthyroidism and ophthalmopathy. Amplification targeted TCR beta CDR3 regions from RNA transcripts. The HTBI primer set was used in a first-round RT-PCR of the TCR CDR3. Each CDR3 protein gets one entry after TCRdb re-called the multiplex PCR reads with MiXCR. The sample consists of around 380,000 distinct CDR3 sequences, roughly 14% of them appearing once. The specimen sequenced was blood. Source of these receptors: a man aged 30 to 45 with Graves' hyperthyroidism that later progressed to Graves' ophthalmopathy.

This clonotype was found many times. The CDR3 DNA follows: TGTGCCAGCACCCCTGGCCGGGGGATACAAGAGACCCAGTACTTC. This gives the protein CASTPGRGIQETQYF. The V gene is TRBV7-9, the J gene TRBJ2-5, with a possible D match to TRBD2 (6 bases). Trimming removed 7 bases from V and 2 bases from J, with 17 bases in between. The CDR3 sequence is 15 residues long. Germline values: CDR1 SEHNR, CDR2 FQNEAQ (reference sequence).

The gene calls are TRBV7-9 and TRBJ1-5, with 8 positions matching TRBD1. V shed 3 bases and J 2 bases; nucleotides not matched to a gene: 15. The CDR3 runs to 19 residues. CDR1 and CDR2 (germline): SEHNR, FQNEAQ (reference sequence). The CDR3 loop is CASSFPRRQGLVGNQPQHF. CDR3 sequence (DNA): TGTGCCAGCAGCTTCCCCAGGAGACAGGGGCTGGTCGGCAATCAGCCCCAGCATTTT.

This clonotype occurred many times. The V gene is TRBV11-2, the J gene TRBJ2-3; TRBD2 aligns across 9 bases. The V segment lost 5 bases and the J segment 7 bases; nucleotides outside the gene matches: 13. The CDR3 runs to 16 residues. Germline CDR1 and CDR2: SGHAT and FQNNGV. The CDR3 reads CASSVETSGQFNTQYF. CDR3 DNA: TGTGCCAGCAGCGTCGAGACTAGCGGCCAATTTAATACGCAGTATTTT.

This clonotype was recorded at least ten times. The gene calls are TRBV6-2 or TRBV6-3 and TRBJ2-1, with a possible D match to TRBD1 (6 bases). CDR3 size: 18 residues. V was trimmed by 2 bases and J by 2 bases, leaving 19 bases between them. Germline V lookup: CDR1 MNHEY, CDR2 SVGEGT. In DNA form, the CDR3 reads TGTGCCAGCAGTTACCTCAGGTCTGGGGGACAAGCCTACAATGAGCAGTTCTTC. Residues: CASSYLRSGGQAYNEQFF.

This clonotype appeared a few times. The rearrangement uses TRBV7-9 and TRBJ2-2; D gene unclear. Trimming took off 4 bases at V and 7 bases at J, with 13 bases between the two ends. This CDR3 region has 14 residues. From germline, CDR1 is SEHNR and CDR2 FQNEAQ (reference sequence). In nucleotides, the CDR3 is TGTGCCAGCAGCTGGTCTATAGGGAACGGGGAGCTGTTTTTT. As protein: CASSWSIGNGELFF.

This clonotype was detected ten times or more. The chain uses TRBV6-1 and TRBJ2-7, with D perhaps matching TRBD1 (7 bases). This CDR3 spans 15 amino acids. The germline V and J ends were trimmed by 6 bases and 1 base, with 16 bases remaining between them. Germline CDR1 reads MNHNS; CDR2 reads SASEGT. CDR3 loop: CASRLYQGGSYEQYF. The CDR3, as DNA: TGTGCCAGCAGGCTTTATCAGGGGGGATCCTACGAGCAGTACTTC.

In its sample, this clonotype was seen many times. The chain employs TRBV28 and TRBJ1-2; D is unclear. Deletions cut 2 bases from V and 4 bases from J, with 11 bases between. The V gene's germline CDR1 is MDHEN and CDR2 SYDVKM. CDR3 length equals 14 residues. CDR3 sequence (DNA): TGTGCCAGCAGTTTAGACGGGGTGGTCTATGGCTACACCTTC. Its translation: CASSLDGVVYGYTF.

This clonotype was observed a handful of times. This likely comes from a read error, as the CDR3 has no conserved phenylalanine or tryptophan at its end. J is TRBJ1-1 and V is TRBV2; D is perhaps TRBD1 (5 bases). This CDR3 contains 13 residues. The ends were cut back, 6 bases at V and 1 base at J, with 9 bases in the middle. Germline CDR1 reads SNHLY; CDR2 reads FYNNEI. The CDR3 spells CASSYQGNTEAFS. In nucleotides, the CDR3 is TGTGCCAGCAGCTATCAGGGGAACACTGAAGCTTTCTCT.

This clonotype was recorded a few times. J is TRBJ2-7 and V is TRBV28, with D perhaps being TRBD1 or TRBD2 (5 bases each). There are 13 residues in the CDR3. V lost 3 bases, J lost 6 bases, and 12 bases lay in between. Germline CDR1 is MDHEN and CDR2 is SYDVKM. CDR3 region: CASSFRGGSEQYF. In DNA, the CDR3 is TGTGCCAGCAGTTTTCGGGGCGGGTCCGAGCAGTACTTC.

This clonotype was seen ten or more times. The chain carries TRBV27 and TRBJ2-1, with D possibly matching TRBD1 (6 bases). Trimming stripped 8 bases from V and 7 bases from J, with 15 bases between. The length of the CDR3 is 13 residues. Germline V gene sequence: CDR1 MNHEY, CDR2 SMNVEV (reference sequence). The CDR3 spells CASGPGQLNEQFF. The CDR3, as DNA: TGTGCCAGCGGACCGGGACAACTTAATGAGCAGTTCTTC.

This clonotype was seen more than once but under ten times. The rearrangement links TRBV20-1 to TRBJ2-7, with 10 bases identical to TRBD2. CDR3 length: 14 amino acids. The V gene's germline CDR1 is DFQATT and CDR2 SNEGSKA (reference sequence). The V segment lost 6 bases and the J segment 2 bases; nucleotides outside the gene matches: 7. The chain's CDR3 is CSALQLAGTYEQYF. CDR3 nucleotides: TGCAGTGCGCTACAACTAGCGGGGACCTACGAGCAGTACTTC.

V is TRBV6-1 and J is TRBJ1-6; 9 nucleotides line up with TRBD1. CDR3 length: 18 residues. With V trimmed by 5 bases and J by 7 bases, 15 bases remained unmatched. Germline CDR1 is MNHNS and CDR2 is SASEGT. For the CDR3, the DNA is TGTGCCAGCAGTTTAACCCCGGACAGGGGCTGGTGGAATTCACCCCTCCACTTT. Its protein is CASSLTPDRGWWNSPLHF.

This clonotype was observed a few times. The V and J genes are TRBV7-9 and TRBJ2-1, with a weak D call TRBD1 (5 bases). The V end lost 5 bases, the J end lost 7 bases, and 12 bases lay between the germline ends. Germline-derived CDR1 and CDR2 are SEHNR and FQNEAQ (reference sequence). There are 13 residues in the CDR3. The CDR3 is CASSPSAGNEQFF. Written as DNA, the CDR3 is TGTGCCAGCAGCCCTTCAGCAGGGAATGAGCAGTTCTTC.

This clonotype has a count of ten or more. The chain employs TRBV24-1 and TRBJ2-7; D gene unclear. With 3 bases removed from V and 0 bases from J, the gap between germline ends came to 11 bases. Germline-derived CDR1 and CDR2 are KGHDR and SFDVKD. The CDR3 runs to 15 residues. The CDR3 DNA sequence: TGTGCCACCAGTGATCCCCGGACGGGCTCCTACGAGCAGTACTTC. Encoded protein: CATSDPRTGSYEQYF.

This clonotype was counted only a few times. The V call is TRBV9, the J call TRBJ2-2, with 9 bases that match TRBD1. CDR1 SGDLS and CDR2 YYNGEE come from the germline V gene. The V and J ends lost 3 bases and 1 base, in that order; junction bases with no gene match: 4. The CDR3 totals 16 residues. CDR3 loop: CASSAPGQGNTGELFF. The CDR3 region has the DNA TGTGCCAGCAGCGCCCCGGGACAGGGGAACACCGGGGAGCTGTTTTTT.

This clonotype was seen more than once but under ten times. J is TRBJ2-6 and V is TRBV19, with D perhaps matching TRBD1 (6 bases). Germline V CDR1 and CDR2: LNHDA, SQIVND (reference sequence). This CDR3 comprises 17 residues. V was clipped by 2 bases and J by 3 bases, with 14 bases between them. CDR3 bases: TGTGCCAGTAGTATATCGCTGGGGGCGGTTGGGGCCAACGTCCTGACTTTC. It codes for CASSISLGAVGANVLTF.